The sequence of this T cell receptor (beta chain) was determined in a study of shared clonotypes between healthy human individuals. Broader study findings: Naive subsets generally had larger estimated richness than memory subsets. The researchers took only blood, and tissue repertoires probably look different.

CD45RO-negative, CCR7-positively selected cells formed the naive CD8 fraction, excluding terminally differentiated effector memory CD45RA+ cells. Produced via immunoSEQ multiplex PCR; TCRdb's table is partial and in-frame only. The data contain hundreds of thousands of clones, roughly 96% of them singletons. Trimming removed 3 bases at V and 5 bases at J, with 11 bases between. The V gene's germline CDR1 is MDHEN and CDR2 SYDVKM. The CDR3 consists of 14 residues. This clone was detected only once. Its antigen is as yet unknown. Specimen: naive CD8+ T cells sorted from blood. This TCR derives from a woman aged 25 to 39 in good health. This chain links TRBV28 with TRBJ2-1; D may be TRBD2 (6 bases). The CDR3 reads CASSLPLADNEQFF. In DNA, the CDR3 is TGTGCCAGCAGTTTGCCACTAGCCGACAATGAGCAGTTCTTC.